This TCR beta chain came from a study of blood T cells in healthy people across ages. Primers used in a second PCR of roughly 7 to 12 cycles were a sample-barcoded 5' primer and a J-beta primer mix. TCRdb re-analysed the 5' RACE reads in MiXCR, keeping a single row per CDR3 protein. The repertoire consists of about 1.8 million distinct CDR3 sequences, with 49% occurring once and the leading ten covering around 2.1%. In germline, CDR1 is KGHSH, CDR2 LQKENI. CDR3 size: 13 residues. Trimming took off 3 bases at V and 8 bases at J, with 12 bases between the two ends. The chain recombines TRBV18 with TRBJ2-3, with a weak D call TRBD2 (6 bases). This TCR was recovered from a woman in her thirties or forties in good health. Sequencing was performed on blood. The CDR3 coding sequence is TGTGCCAGCTCACCCGTTTGGGGAGGTACGCAGTATTTT. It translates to CASSPVWGGTQYF.